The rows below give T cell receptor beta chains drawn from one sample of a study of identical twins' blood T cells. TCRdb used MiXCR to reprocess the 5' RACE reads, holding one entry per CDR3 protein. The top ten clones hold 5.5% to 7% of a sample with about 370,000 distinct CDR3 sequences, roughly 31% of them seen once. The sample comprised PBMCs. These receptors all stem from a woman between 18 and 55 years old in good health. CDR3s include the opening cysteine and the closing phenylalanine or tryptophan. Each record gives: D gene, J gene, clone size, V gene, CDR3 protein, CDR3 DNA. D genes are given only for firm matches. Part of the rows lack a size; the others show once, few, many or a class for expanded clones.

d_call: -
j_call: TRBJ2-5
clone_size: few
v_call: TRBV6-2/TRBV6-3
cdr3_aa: CASRERGPRETQYF
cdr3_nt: TGTGCCAGCAGGGAAAGGGGACCAAGAGAGACCCAGTACTTC

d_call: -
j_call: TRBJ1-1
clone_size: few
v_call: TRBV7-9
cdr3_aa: CASSPQLTRGTEAFF
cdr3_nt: TGTGCCAGCAGCCCCCAGCTGACCCGAGGTACTGAAGCTTTCTTT

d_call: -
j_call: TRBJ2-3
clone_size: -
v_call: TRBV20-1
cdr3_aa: CSASRLVDTDTQYF
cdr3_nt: TGCAGTGCTAGTAGGCTAGTTGACACAGATACGCAGTATTTT

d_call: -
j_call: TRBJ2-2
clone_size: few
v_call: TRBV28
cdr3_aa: CASSLAGLHTGELFF
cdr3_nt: TGTGCCAGCAGTTTGGCAGGGCTACACACCGGGGAGCTGTTTTTT

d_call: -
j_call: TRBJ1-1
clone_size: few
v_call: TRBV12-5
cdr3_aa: CASGLMGRNTEAFF
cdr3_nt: TGTGCTAGTGGTTTGATGGGCAGGAACACTGAAGCTTTCTTT

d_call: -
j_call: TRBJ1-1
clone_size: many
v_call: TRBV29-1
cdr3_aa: CSVSTGTGNTEAFF
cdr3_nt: TGCAGCGTATCAACCGGGACGGGCAACACTGAAGCTTTCTTT

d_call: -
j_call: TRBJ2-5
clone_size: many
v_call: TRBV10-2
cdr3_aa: CASASAEQETQYF
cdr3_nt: TGCGCCAGCGCCAGCGCGGAACAAGAGACCCAGTACTTC

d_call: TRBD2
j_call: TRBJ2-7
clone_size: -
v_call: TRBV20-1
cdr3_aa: CSASGLAGFYEQYF
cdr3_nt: TGCAGTGCTAGCGGGCTAGCGGGATTCTACGAGCAGTACTTC

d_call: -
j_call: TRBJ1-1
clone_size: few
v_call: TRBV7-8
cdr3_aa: CASSLNLVEAFF
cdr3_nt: TGTGCCAGCAGCTTAAACCTCGTCGAAGCTTTCTTT

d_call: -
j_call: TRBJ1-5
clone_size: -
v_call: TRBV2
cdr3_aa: CASSEERNNQPQHF
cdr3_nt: TGTGCCAGCAGTGAAGAGAGGAACAATCAGCCCCAGCATTTT

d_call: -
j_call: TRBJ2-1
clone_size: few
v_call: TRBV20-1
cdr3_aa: CSARGDGEQFF
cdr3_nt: TGCAGTGCTAGGGGAGATGGTGAGCAGTTCTTC

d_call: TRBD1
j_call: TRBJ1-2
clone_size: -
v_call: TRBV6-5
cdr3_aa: CASRQGVNYGYTF
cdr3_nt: TGTGCCAGCAGGCAGGGGGTTAACTATGGCTACACCTTC

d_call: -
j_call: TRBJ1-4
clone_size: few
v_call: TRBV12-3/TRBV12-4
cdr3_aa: CASSWTDRNEKLFF
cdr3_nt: TGTGCCAGCAGTTGGACGGACCGTAATGAAAAACTGTTTTTT

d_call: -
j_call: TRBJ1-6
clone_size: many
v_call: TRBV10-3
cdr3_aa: CAISLRSSYNSPLHF
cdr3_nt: TGTGCCATCAGTTTAAGAAGCTCCTATAATTCACCCCTCCACTTT

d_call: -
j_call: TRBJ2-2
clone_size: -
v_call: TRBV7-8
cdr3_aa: CASSMTRNTGELFF
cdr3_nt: TGTGCCAGCAGCATGACTAGGAACACCGGGGAGCTGTTTTTT

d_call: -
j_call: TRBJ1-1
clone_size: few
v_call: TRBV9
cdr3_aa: CASSVVAGHPTEAFF
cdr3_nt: TGTGCCAGCAGCGTTGTCGCGGGACATCCCACTGAAGCTTTCTTT

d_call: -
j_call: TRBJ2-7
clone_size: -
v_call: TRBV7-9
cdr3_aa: CASSPDLTYEQYF
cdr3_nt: TGTGCCAGCAGCCCAGACCTGACCTACGAGCAGTACTTC

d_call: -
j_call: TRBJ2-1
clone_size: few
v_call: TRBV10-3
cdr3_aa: CATQPGGAFSNEQFF
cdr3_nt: TGTGCCACCCAACCCGGGGGAGCCTTTTCTAATGAGCAGTTCTTC

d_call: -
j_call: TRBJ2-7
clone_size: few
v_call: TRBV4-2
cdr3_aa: CASSPERGINYEQYF
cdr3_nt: TGTGCCAGCAGCCCGGAAAGGGGGATTAACTACGAGCAGTACTTC

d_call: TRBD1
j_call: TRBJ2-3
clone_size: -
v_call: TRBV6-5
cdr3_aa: CASRGGGQGPDTQYF
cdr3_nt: TGTGCCAGCAGAGGGGGGGGACAGGGACCAGATACGCAGTATTTT

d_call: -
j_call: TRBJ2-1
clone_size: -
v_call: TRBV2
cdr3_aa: CASSEQFF
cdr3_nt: TGTGCCAGCAGTGAGCAGTTCTTC

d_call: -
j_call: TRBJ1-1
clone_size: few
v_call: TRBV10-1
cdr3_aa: CASSTGTHTEAFF
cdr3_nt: TGCGCCAGCAGCACCGGGACACACACTGAAGCTTTCTTT

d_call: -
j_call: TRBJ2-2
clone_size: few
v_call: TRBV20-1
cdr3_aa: CSASGSSGGTGELFF
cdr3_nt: TGCAGTGCTAGCGGGAGCAGCGGAGGCACCGGGGAGCTGTTTTTT

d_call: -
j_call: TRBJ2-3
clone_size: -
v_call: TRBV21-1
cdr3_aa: CASSKKGSAGGYCGTDTQYF
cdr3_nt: TGTGCCAGCAGCAAAAAAGGGAGCGCGGGAGGGTATTGTGGAACAGATACGCAGTATTTT

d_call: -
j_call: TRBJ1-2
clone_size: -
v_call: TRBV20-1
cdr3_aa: CSARGPVQGYGYTF
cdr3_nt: TGCAGTGCTAGGGGTCCAGTGCAGGGCTATGGCTACACCTTC

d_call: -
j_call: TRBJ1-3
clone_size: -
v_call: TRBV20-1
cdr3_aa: CSARDQTARGGGNTIYF
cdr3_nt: TGCAGTGCTAGAGATCAAACAGCCCGAGGTGGAGGAAACACCATATATTTT

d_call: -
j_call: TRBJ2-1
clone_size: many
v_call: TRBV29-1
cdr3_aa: CSVGSRTSLNEQFF
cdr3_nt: TGCAGCGTTGGGTCTCGGACGAGCCTCAATGAGCAGTTCTTC

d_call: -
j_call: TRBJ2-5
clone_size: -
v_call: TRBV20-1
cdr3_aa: CSARMGAGNQETQYF
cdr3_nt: TGCAGTGCTAGAATGGGGGCAGGTAATCAAGAGACCCAGTACTTC

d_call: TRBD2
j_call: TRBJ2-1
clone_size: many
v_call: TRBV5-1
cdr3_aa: CASSPGLAGGNEQFF
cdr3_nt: TGTGCCAGCAGCCCCGGACTAGCGGGAGGCAATGAGCAGTTCTTC

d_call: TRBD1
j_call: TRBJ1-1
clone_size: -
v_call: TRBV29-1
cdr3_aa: CSGTGSWSEAFF
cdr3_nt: TGCAGCGGGACAGGGAGTTGGTCGGAAGCTTTCTTT

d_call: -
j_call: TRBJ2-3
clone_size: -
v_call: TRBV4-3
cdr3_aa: CASSQRWASTDTQYF
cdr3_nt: TGCGCCAGCAGCCAGCGATGGGCTAGCACAGATACGCAGTATTTT

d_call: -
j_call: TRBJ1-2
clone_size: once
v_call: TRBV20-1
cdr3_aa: CSAPIPGKIYSYTF
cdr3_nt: TGCAGTGCACCCATCCCAGGCAAAATCTATAGCTACACCTTC

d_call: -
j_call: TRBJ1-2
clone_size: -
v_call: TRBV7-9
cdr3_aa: CASTSSLVAGYTF
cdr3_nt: TGTGCCAGCACCTCTAGCCTTGTTGCCGGCTACACCTTC

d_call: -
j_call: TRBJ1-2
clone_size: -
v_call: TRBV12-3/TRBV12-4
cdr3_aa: CASSFWGGFYGYTF
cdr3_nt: TGTGCCAGCAGTTTCTGGGGGGGGTTCTATGGCTACACCTTC

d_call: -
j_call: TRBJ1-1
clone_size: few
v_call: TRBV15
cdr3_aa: CATSRPGTEAFF
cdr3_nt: TGTGCCACCAGTCGGCCCGGAACTGAAGCTTTCTTT

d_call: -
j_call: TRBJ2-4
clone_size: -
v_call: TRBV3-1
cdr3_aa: CASSLLPRENIQYF
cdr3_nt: TGTGCCAGCAGCCTGCTACCCCGGGAGAACATTCAGTACTTC

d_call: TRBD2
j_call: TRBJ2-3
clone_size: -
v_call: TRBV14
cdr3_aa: CASSQERGGVTDTQYF
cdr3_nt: TGTGCCAGCAGCCAAGAACGGGGGGGAGTCACAGATACGCAGTATTTT

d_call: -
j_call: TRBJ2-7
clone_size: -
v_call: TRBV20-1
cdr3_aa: CSAMVQGEQYF
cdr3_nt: TGCAGTGCTATGGTCCAAGGCGAGCAGTACTTC

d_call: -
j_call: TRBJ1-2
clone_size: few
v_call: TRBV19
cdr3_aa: CASNSRDNSFYGYTF
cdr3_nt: TGTGCCAGTAACTCCCGGGACAACTCCTTCTATGGCTACACCTTC

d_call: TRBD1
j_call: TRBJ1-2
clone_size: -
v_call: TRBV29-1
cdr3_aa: CSVGQLNYGYTF
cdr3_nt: TGCAGCGTGGGACAGCTTAACTATGGCTACACCTTC

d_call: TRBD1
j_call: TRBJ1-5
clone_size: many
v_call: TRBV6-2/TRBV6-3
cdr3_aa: CASSYDGQGAFYQPQHF
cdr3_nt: TGTGCCAGCAGTTACGATGGACAGGGGGCATTCTATCAGCCCCAGCATTTT

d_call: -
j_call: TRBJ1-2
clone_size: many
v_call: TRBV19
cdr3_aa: CASTMKVGGYTF
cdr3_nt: TGTGCCAGTACCATGAAAGTGGGAGGCTACACCTTC

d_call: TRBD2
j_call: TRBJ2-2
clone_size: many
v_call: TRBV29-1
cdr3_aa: CSGGGPTGELFF
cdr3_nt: TGCAGCGGCGGGGGTCCCACCGGGGAGCTGTTTTTT

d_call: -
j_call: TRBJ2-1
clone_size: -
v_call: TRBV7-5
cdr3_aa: CISVPEALAPRGYNEQSF
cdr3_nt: -

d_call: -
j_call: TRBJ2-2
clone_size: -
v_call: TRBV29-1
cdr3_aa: CSVGRITGELFF
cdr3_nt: TGCAGCGTCGGGCGGATAACCGGGGAGCTGTTTTTT

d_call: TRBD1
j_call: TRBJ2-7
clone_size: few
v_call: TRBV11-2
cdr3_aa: CASSLRQQGAYEQYF
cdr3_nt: TGTGCCAGCAGCTTACGCCAACAGGGGGCTTACGAGCAGTACTTC

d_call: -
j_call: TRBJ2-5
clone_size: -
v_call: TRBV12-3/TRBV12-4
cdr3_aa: CASSLGVFGVSPEETQYF
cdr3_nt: TGTGCCAGCAGTCTAGGGGTTTTTGGGGTCAGCCCTGAAGAGACCCAGTACTTC

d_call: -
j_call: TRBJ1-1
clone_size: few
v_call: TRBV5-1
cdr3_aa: CASSSLPLGGALENTEAFF
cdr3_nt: TGCGCCAGCAGCTCTCTGCCTTTAGGGGGGGCTCTGGAGAACACTGAAGCTTTCTTT

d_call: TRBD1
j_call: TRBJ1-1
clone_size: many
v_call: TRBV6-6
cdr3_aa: CASSYTQGAAEAFF
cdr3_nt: TGTGCCAGCAGTTACACACAGGGGGCAGCTGAAGCTTTCTTT

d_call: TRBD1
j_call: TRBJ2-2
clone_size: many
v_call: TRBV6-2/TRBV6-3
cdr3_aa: CASRTHSGTGTGELFF
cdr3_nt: TGTGCCAGCAGAACTCATTCCGGGACAGGGACCGGGGAGCTGTTTTTT

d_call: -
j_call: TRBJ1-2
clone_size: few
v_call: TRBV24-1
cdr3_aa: CATWAWNYGYTF
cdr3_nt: TGTGCCACCTGGGCCTGGAACTATGGCTACACCTTC

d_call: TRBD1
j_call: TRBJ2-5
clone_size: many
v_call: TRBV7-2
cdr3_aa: CASSPRTGFQETQYF
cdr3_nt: TGTGCCAGCAGCCCTCGGACAGGTTTTCAAGAGACCCAGTACTTC

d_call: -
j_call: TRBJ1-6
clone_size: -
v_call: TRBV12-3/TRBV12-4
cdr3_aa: CASRGINGNSPLHF
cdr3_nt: TGTGCCAGCAGGGGAATAAACGGGAATTCACCCCTCCACTTT

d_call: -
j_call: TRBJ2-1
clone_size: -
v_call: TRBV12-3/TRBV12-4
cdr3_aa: CASVSGSYNEQFF
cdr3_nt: TGTGCCAGCGTATCGGGCTCGTACAATGAGCAGTTCTTC

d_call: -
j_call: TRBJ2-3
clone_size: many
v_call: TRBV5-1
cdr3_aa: CASSLAWGSTDTQYF
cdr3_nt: TGCGCCAGCAGCTTGGCTTGGGGAAGCACAGATACGCAGTATTTT